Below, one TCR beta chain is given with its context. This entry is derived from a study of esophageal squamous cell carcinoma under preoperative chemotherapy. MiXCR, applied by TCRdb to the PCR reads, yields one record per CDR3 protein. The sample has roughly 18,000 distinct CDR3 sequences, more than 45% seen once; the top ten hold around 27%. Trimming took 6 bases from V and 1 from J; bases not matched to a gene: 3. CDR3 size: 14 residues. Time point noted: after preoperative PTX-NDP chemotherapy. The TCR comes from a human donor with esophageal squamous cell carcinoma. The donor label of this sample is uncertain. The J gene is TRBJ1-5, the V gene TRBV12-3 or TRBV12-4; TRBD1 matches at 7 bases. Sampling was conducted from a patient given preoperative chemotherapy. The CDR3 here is CASRTGRSNQPQHF. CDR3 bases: TGTGCCAGCAGGACAGGGAGGAGCAATCAGCCCCAGCATTTT.